The T cell receptor (beta chain) described here comes from a study of radiotherapy plus CTLA-4 blockade in lung cancer. The CDR3 loop spans 12 amino acids. V was pared by 1 base and J by 6 bases, with 6 bases between. From germline, CDR1 is SEHNR and CDR2 FQNEAQ (reference sequence). Profiled with immunoSEQ multiplex PCR; TCRdb holds only in-frame clones, not every one. The table has roughly 75,000 clones, roughly 80% seen once. The starting material was peripheral blood, obtained from a patient treated with radiotherapy plus ipilimumab. The V and J genes are TRBV7-9 and TRBJ1-2; D is possibly TRBD1 (5 bases). The sequence was obtained from a human donor with non-small cell lung cancer who had stable disease on radiotherapy plus ipilimumab. The CDR3 region has the DNA TGTGCCAGCAGCTTAGGGGGGGATGGCTACACCTTC. The encoded protein is CASSLGGDGYTF.